The text below deals with one T cell receptor beta chain. As yet, its antigen is unknown. Using immunoSEQ multiplex PCR, the repertoire was profiled, and TCRdb retains in-frame clones only, with some absent. This sample has about 130,000 clones; nearly 90% occur once, and the top ten carry 0.95% to 1.5%. These data are taken from a study of cytomegalovirus exposure and HLA in healthy donors. Turning to the study itself: The same platform was used for the 95 to 150 validation repertoires and the 650 to 800 first-cohort repertoires, a later analysis reported.

Study-level points and caveats: Some TCR beta chains (more than 150 of them) were listed as cytomegalovirus-associated.

This CDR3 spans 17 amino acids. Between the trimmed V and J ends, which lost 0 bases and 1 base, there was a span of 14 bases. Per germline, CDR1 LNHNV and CDR2 YYDKDF (reference sequence). What was sequenced was PBMCs. This clonotype originated in a woman aged 18-29 years in good health and CMV-seronegative. The V and J genes are TRBV15 and TRBJ2-3; TRBD1 might be the D (6 bases). The CDR3 loop reads CATSRDPGVGGTDTQYF. The CDR3 bases are TGTGCCACCAGCAGAGATCCAGGGGTCGGGGGCACAGATACGCAGTATTTT. Looking up the rest from reference TRBV15 and TRBJ2-3 gives the full variable domain: DAMVIQNPRYQVTQFGKPVTLSCSQTLNHNVMYWYQQKSSQAPKLLFHYYDKDFNNEADTPDNFQSRRPNTSFCFLDIRSPGLGDTAMYLCATSRDPGVGGTDTQYFGPGTRLTVL.